Sequencing of this T cell receptor (beta chain) was carried out in a study of T cell responses to AZD1222 COVID-19 vaccine. Data came from immunoSEQ multiplex PCR; TCRdb stores just in-frame clones and leaves some out. The table lists around 88,000 clones, approximately 85% of them singletons. The study, taken as a whole, reports: In all cases, repertoires were sampled only after the peak T cell response. At baseline, just six or seven AZD1222 recipients tested seropositive. Among vaccine-associated CD4 TCRs, coverage spanned spike, with dominance at 160-218 and 743-854. Possibly, clonal diversity was underestimated; donors were largely white British and included more females.

Germline values: CDR1 SGHTA, CDR2 FQGNSA. V gave up 5 bases and J gave up 4 bases, with 15 bases separating them. This CDR3 has 14 amino acids. Only one count was recorded for this clone. Its antigen is as yet unknown. The J gene is TRBJ2-7, the V gene TRBV7-2, with D uncertain. The receptor was derived from an adult in good health. The source material was peripheral blood, sampled on day 0 of AZD1222 vaccination. CDR3 nucleotide sequence: TGTGCCAGCAGCAGGGCGGAGATGTGGTACGAGCAGTACTTC. The encoded protein is CASSRAEMWYEQYF.